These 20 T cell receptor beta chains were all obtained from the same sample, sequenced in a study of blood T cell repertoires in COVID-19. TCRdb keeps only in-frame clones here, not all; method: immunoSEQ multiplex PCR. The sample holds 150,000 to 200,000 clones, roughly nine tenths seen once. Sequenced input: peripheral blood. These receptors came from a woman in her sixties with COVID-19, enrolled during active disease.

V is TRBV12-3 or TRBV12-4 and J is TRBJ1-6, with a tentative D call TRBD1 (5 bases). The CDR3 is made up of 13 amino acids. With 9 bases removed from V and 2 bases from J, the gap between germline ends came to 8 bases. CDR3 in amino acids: CASQGAYNSPLHF. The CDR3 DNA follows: TGTGCCAGTCAGGGCGCCTATAATTCACCCCTCCACTTT.

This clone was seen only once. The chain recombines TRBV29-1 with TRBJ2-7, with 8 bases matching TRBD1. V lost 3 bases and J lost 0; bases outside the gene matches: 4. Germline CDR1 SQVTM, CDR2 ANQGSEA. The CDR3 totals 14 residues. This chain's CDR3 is CSVEGGTGSYEQYF. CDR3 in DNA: TGCAGCGTTGAGGGTGGGACAGGCTCCTACGAGCAGTACTTC.

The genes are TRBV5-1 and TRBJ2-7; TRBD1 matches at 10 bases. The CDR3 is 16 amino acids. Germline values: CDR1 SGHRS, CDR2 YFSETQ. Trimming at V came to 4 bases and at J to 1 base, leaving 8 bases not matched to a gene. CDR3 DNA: TGCGCCAGCAGCCCGAGACGGGGACAGGGGTCCTACGAGCAGTACTTC. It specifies CASSPRRGQGSYEQYF.

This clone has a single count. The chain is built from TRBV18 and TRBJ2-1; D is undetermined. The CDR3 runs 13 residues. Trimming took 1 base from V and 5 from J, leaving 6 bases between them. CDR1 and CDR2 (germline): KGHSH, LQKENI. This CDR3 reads CASSPLIHNEQFF. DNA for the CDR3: TGTGCCAGCTCACCACTTATCCACAATGAGCAGTTCTTC.

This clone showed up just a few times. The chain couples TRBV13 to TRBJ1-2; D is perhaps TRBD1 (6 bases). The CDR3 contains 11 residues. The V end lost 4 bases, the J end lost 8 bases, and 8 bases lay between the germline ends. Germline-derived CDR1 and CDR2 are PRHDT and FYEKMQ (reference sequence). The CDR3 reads CASSSRGGYTF. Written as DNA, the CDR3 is TGTGCCAGCAGCTCCAGGGGCGGCTACACCTTC.

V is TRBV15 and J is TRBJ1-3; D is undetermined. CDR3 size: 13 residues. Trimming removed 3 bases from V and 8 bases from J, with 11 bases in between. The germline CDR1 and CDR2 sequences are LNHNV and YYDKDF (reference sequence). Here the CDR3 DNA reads TGTGCCACCAGCAGGGACTTCTCGGACACCATATATTTT. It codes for CATSRDFSDTIYF.

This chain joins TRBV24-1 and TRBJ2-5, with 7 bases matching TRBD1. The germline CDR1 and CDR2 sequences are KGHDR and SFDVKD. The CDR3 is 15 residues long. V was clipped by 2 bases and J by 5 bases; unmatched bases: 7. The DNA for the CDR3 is TGTGCCACCAGTGATTCGACAGGGTCCAGGGAGACCCAGTACTTC. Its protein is CATSDSTGSRETQYF.

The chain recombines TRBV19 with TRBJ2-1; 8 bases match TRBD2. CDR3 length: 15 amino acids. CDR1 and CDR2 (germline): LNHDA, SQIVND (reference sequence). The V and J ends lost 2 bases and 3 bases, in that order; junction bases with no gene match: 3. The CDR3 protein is CASSITGGVYNEQFF. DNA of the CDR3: TGTGCCAGTAGTATAACGGGGGGGGTCTACAATGAGCAGTTCTTC.

CDR3 coding DNA: TGTGCCTGGAGTGACCGGAGGGGCCGGCCCCAGCATTTT. It encodes CAWSDRRGRPQHF. V is TRBV30 and J is TRBJ1-5, with a possible D match to TRBD1 (5 bases). Trimming pared 1 base from V and 9 bases from J, leaving 13 bases between. This CDR3 region has 13 residues. Germline V CDR1 and CDR2: GTSNPN, SVGIG (reference sequence).

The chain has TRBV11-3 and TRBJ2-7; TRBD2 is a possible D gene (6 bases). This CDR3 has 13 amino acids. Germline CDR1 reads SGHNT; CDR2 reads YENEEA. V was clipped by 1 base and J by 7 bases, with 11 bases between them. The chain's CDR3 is CASSLGGAGEQYF. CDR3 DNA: TGTGCCAGCAGCTTAGGCGGGGCCGGGGAGCAGTACTTC. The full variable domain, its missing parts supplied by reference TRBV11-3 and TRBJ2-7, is EAGVVQSPRYKIIEKKQPVAFWCNPISGHNTLYWYLQNLGQGPELLIRYENEEAVDDSQLPKDRFSAERLKGVDSTLKIQPAELGDSAVYLCASSLGGAGEQYFGPGTRLTVT.

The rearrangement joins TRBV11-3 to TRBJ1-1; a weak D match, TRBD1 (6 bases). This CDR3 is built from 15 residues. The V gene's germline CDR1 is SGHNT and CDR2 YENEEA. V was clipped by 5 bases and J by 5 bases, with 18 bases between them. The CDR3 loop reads CASSPGDTLRTEAFF. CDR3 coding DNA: TGTGCCAGCAGCCCCGGGGACACCCTGAGGACTGAAGCTTTCTTT.

Here the CDR3 reads CASSRQRAEAFF. In DNA form, the CDR3 reads TGTGCCAGCAGCCGACAGAGGGCTGAAGCTTTCTTT. The rearrangement links TRBV6-6 to TRBJ1-1; the D gene is possibly TRBD1 (5 bases). The V gene lost 6 bases and the J gene lost 6 bases, with 11 bases spanning the gap. The CDR3 sequence is 12 residues long. Germline-derived CDR1 and CDR2 are MNHNY and SVGAGI (reference sequence).

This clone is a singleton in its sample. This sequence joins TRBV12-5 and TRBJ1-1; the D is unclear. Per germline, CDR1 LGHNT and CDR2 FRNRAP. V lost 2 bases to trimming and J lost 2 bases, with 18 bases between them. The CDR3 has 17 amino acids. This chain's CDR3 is CASGLPRVGTTNTEAFF. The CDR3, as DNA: TGTGCTAGTGGTTTGCCCCGGGTCGGTACAACAAACACTGAAGCTTTCTTT.

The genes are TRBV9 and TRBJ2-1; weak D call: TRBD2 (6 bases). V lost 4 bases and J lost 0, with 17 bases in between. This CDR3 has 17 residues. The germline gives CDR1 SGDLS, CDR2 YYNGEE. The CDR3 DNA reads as TGTGCCAGCAGCCCCAGGACCGGGGGTATCTCCTACAATGAGCAGTTCTTC. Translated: CASSPRTGGISYNEQFF.

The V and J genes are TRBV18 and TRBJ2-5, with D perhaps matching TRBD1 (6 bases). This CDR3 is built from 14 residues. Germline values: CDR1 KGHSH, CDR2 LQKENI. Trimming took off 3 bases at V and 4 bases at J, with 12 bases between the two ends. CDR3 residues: CASSPKTGRETQYF. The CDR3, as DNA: TGTGCCAGCTCACCTAAAACAGGGCGAGAGACCCAGTACTTC.

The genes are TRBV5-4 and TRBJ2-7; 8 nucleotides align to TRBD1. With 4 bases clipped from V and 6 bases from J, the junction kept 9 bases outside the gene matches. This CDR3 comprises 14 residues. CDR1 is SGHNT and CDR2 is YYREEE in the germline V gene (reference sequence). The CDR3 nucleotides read TGTGCCAGCAGCCCGGGACAGGAGCTCTTCGAGCAGTACTTC. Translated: CASSPGQELFEQYF.

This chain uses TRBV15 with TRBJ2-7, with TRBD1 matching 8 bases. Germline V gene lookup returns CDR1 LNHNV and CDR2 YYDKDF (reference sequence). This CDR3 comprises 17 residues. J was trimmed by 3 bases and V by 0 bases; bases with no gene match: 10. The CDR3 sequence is CATSRDKDRVLGYEQYF. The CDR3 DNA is TGTGCCACCAGCAGAGATAAGGACAGGGTCCTCGGCTACGAGCAGTACTTC.

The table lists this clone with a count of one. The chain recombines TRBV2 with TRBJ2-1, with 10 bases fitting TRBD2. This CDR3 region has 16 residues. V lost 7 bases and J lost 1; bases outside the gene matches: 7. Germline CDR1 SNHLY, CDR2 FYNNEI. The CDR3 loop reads CASMKAGGPSYNEQFF. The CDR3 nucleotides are TGTGCCAGCATGAAAGCGGGAGGGCCATCCTACAATGAGCAGTTCTTC.

The CDR3 nucleotides read TGTGCCAGTAGAGCGGGGGCGATCACTGAAGCTTTCTTT. This encodes CASRAGAITEAFF. This chain connects TRBV19 to TRBJ1-1; a weak D match, TRBD1 (6 bases). Looked up from germline, CDR1 is LNHDA and CDR2 is SQIVND (reference sequence). V gave up 6 bases and J gave up 4 bases, with 12 bases separating them. The CDR3 covers 13 residues.

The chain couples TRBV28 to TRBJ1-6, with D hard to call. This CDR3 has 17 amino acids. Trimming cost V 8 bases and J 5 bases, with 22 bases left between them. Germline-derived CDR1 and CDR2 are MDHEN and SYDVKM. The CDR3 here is CASLPPFREGNNSPLHF. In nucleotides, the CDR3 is TGTGCCAGCTTGCCTCCCTTTAGGGAGGGAAATAATTCACCCCTCCACTTT.